The present TCR beta chain was sequenced within a study of T cells in narcolepsy. Study conclusions and caveats: HCRT-specific and TRIB2-specific autoreactive clonotypes appeared among same-patient CSF and blood CD4+ clonotypes. Blood of same and different patients, but not healthy controls, reportedly held recurring autoreactive clonotypes. Autoreactive clone sequences were missing from some blood memory CD4+ repertoires.

Turning to this clone: Its antigen is still unknown.

The CDR3 is made up of 11 amino acids. Germline CDR1 is DFQATT and CDR2 is SNEGSKA (reference sequence). Trimming took off 8 bases at V and 0 bases at J, with 6 bases between the two ends. Sequencing was performed with immunoSEQ multiplex PCR; in TCRdb, only in-frame clones are kept and a portion is missing. The table shows 25,000 to 30,000 clones, with about four fifths occurring only once. The sequence was obtained from a human donor with narcolepsy. The V and J genes are TRBV20-1 and TRBJ2-3; D uncertain. Sequencing used CD45RA- memory CD4+ T cells from PBMCs. The CDR3, as DNA: TGCAGTATCCATAGCACAGATACGCAGTATTTT. Protein sequence: CSIHSTDTQYF.